The sequence of this T cell receptor beta chain was determined in a study of blood T cell repertoires in COVID-19. Only in-frame clones appear in the TCRdb table, and some are missing; sequencing was by immunoSEQ multiplex PCR. The sample records 80,000 to 95,000 clones, about 70% being singletons. J gave up 2 bases and V 4 bases, and 6 bases lay outside the gene matches. From germline, CDR1 is SGHKS and CDR2 YYEKEE (reference sequence). CDR3 size: 15 residues. Sequenced: peripheral blood. The rearrangement links TRBV5-5 to TRBJ2-7; 10 nucleotides agree with TRBD2. The source is a woman older than 75 with active or convalescent COVID-19. The CDR3 is CASSLTSGRTYEQYF. CDR3 nucleotide sequence: TGTGCCAGCAGCCTGACTAGCGGGCGAACCTACGAGCAGTACTTC.